The clone carrying this TCR beta chain was seen a handful of times. Its antigen is undetermined. The data were obtained in a study of cytomegalovirus exposure and HLA in healthy donors. Study in general: Earlier sequencing of some 190 million T cells yielded approximately 120 million unique TCR beta sequences.

Whole-study results and caveats: Later, an analysis found that common viral pathogens appeared to be linked with several of the most significant clusters. When presence/absence was analysed, sequencing depth was taken to be roughly uniform across donors.

PCR was performed using 60 Vbeta and 13 Jbeta primers. Libraries were prepared by immunoSEQ multiplex PCR; TCRdb keeps only in-frame clonotypes and omits some of them. The table lists 200,000 to 250,000 clones, 70% to 80% of them singletons. The CDR3 contains 13 residues. V shed 5 bases and J 8 bases; nucleotides not matched to a gene: 6. The germline CDR1 and CDR2 sequences are MNHNS and SASEGT. The clonotype comes from a girl aged 2 to 10 in good health and CMV-seronegative. The chain links TRBV6-1 to TRBJ1-3, with TRBD1 matching 7 bases. The sample consisted of PBMCs. CDR3 sequence reads: CASSRTGFYTIYF. For the CDR3, the DNA is TGTGCCAGCAGTAGGACAGGTTTTTACACCATATATTTT.